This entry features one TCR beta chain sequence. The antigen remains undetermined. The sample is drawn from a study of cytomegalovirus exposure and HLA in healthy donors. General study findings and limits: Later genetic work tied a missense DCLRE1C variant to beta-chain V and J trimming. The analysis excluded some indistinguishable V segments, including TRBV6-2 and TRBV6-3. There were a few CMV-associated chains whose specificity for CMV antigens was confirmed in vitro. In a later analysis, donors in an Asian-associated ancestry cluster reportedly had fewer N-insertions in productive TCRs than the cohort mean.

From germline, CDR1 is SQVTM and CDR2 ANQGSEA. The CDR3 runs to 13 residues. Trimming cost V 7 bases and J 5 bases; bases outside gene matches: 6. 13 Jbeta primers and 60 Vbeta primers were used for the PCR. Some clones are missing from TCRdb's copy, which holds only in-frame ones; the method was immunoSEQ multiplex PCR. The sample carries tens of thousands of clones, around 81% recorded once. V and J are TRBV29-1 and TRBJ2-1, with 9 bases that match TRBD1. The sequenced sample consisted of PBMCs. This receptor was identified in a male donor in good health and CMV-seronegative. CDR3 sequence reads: CSAIRDRDNEQFF. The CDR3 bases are TGCAGCGCGATCCGGGACAGGGACAATGAGCAGTTCTTC.